This T cell receptor beta chain was profiled in a study of T cells in Graves' hyperthyroidism and ophthalmopathy. Using RNA transcripts as the source, TCR beta CDR3 regions were amplified. The primer set for the first-round RT-PCR of the TCR CDR3 was HTBI. TCRdb re-called the multiplex PCR reads through MiXCR, storing one row per CDR3 protein. The table includes a few hundred thousand distinct CDR3 sequences, about a sixth detected once. CDR1 and CDR2 from the germline V gene are MNHNS and SASEGT. The CDR3 is 13 residues long. Trimming removed 5 bases from V and 10 bases from J, with 12 bases in between.

The rearrangement joins TRBV6-1 to TRBJ1-6; possible D gene TRBD1, 5 bases. What was sequenced was blood. This TCR derives from a man aged 35-49 years with Graves' hyperthyroidism. The CDR3 nucleotides are TGTGCCAGCAGTCGGGACGGGAGCTCACCCCTCCACTTT. It codes for CASSRDGSSPLHF.